The clone carrying this T cell receptor beta chain was observed at least ten times. No antigen is known for it. With 10-nucleotide random UMIs included, cDNA was synthesized by 5'RACE. A single record per CDR3 protein comes from TCRdb applying MiXCR to the 5' RACE reads. Here the sample spans tens of thousands of distinct CDR3 sequences, 5% to 5.5% being singletons. The CDR3 totals 15 residues. Trimming took 4 bases from V and 5 from J; bases not matched to a gene: 10. CDR1 is KGHSH, CDR2 LQKENI, per germline. The sample belongs to a study of neurological immune-mediated disorders. Unsorted libraries were prepared from 2 million PBMCs that had been stored at -80 C. Findings and caveats of the study: The multiple sclerosis repertoire cluster lacked an association with any feature, whether clinical or MRI. Phylogenetic grouping put 18 of 34 multiple sclerosis patients' repertoires into one related-CDR3 cluster, a possible signature.

The receptor's source is a woman aged 25 to 39 with multiple sclerosis. This chain joins TRBV18 and TRBJ1-1; TRBD1 matches at 7 bases. Sequenced material: PBMCs. The CDR3: CASSRPTGQGTEAFF. Here the CDR3 DNA reads TGTGCCAGCTCACGACCGACAGGGCAGGGAACTGAAGCTTTCTTT.